Listed below are T cell receptor beta chains from one sample, sequenced in a study of blood T cell repertoires in COVID-19. The repertoire was sequenced with immunoSEQ multiplex PCR; TCRdb's copy has only in-frame clones and lacks some. This table holds just over 350,000 clones, roughly 87% found once. Specimen: PBMCs or T cells enriched from blood (not recorded which). All receptors derive from a woman aged 25 to 39 who had recovered from COVID-19. Each CDR3 is given with its conserved first and last residue. A D gene is named only where the DNA matches it firmly. Size values are once, few and many counts, or a class for expanded clones, and some rows have none.

v_call	d_call	j_call	clone_size	cdr3_aa	cdr3_nt
TRBV5-1	TRBD1	TRBJ1-2	NA	CASSPGQRGGYTF	TGCGCCAGCAGCCCGGGACAGAGGGGTGGCTACACCTTC
TRBV7-2	NA	TRBJ2-1	few	CASRRDRYNEQFF	TGTGCCAGCAGACGGGATCGCTACAATGAGCAGTTCTTC
TRBV6-5	TRBD1	TRBJ1-5	NA	CASSSIQGNNQPQHF	TGTGCCAGCAGTAGTATACAGGGGAACAATCAGCCCCAGCATTTT
TRBV28	TRBD2	TRBJ2-1	NA	CASSSGLAGVLEQFF	TGTGCCAGCAGTTCCGGACTAGCGGGAGTCCTTGAGCAGTTCTTC
TRBV5-1	NA	TRBJ1-4	NA	CASSEDSNVVKLFF	TGCGCCAGCAGCGAGGACAGTAATGTCGTAAAACTGTTTTTT
TRBV19	TRBD1	TRBJ2-3	NA	CASSIVQGADTQYF	TGTGCCAGTAGTATAGTACAGGGGGCAGATACGCAGTATTTT
TRBV7-9	NA	TRBJ1-6	NA	CASSLVGVNSPLHF	TGTGCCAGCAGCTTAGTCGGGGTGAATTCACCCCTCCACTTT
TRBV10-1	NA	TRBJ1-5	NA	CASSESGGHPKVSNQPQHF	TGCGCCAGCAGTGAGTCAGGTGGACACCCGAAAGTGAGCAATCAGCCCCAGCATTTT
TRBV2	NA	TRBJ1-2	once	CASSELRYGYTF	TGTGCCAGCAGTGAACTACGATATGGCTACACCTTC
TRBV5-6	TRBD1	TRBJ2-7	NA	CASSSLTGTGVYEQYF	TGTGCCAGCAGCTCACTTACCGGGACAGGGGTCTACGAGCAGTACTTC
TRBV7-8	TRBD1	TRBJ2-7	once	CASSLVGGFTYEQYF	TGTGCCAGCAGCTTAGTAGGGGGCTTTACCTACGAGCAGTACTTC
TRBV5-1	TRBD2	TRBJ2-3	NA	CASSPGDGGGGADTQYF	TGCGCCAGCAGCCCGGGCGATGGCGGGGGGGGCGCAGATACGCAGTATTTT
TRBV19	TRBD1	TRBJ1-2	NA	CASSPGQGAYGYTF	TGTGCCAGTAGTCCCGGACAGGGGGCTTATGGCTACACCTTC
TRBV6-4	NA	TRBJ2-3	NA	CASSALWGVFTDTQYF	TGTGCCAGCAGTGCCCTGTGGGGGGTATTCACAGATACGCAGTATTTT
TRBV7-8	NA	TRBJ2-5	NA	CASSLVPGETQYF	TGTGCCAGCAGCTTAGTCCCAGGAGAGACCCAGTACTTC